This T cell receptor beta chain was captured by sequencing in a study of T-cell memory formation after mild COVID-19. Study summary: Largely, TCR clusters stayed within a single donor.

TCRdb used MiXCR to reprocess the 5' RACE reads, holding one entry per CDR3 protein. The sample shows 400,000 or so distinct CDR3 sequences, 20% to 25% of them seen only once. Germline trimming cut 0 bases from V and 4 bases from J; bases unmatched to any gene: 2. The CDR3 covers 15 residues. Germline V gene data show CDR1 as KGHDR and CDR2 as SFDVKD. This clonotype was seen more than once but under ten times. This clonotype was sampled from an adult woman who had mild COVID-19 (a few samples of this study predate the infection). Cell type and time point are not known. The material sequenced was PBMCs or a T cell subset sorted from them (not recorded which). The V and J genes are TRBV24-1 and TRBJ2-3; TRBD1 agrees at 8 bases. The CDR3 DNA follows: TGTGCCACCAGTGATTTGCAGGGGGCCTCAGATACGCAGTATTTT. This gives the protein CATSDLQGASDTQYF.